This is a list of T cell receptor beta chains from one sample in a study of beta chain features in type 1 diabetes. Repertoires were generated with immunoSEQ multiplex PCR, while TCRdb's copy carries only in-frame clones and drops some. The sample has about 650,000 clones; around 11% are singletons. The sequenced sample consisted of naive CD4+ T cells from blood. Receptor source: a man younger than 40 with type 1 diabetes. Each CDR3 is given with its conserved first and last residue. The D gene is left open where the match is weak. Where a row states a size, it is once, few, many or the class of an expanded clone; other rows omit it.

D gene	V gene	J gene	clone size	CDR3 protein	CDR3 DNA
TRBD1	TRBV7-6	TRBJ2-2	few	CASSAALGTGTNTGELFF	TGTGCCAGCAGCGCTGCCTTGGGGACAGGGACAAACACCGGGGAGCTGTTTTTT
-	TRBV7-2	TRBJ2-3	-	CASSLALTDTQYF	TGTGCCAGCAGCTTAGCGCTCACAGATACGCAGTATTTT
TRBD1	TRBV30	TRBJ2-1	few	CAWSARGQGALNEQFF	TGTGCCTGGAGTGCCCGGGGGCAGGGGGCCTTGAATGAGCAGTTCTTC
-	TRBV7-2	TRBJ2-7	-	CASSSKGEQYF	TGTGCCAGCAGCTCCAAAGGCGAGCAGTACTTC
TRBD1	TRBV27	TRBJ1-2	-	CASNRQGPLSYGYTF	TGTGCCAGCAATAGACAGGGACCCCTGTCTTATGGCTACACCTTC
-	TRBV4-3	TRBJ1-6	-	CASSHPGINSPLHF	TGCGCCAGCAGCCATCCAGGGATAAATTCACCCCTCCACTTT
-	TRBV6-6	TRBJ2-1	-	CASSPKHEQFF	TGTGCCAGCAGCCCAAAGCATGAGCAGTTCTTC
-	TRBV7-2	TRBJ1-6	few	CASSPEVSLRNSPLHF	TGTGCCAGCAGCCCAGAGGTGTCGCTGAGGAATTCACCCCTCCACTTT
TRBD2	TRBV4-3	TRBJ2-1	few	CASTRGGSSYNEQFF	TGCGCCAGCACCCGCGGGGGGAGCTCCTACAATGAGCAGTTCTTC
-	TRBV12-5	TRBJ1-2	few	CASAVDLSYGYTF	TGTGCTAGTGCCGTCGACCTCAGCTATGGCTACACCTTC
TRBD1	TRBV4-3	TRBJ1-4	-	CASSRDRGVKLFF	TGCGCCAGCAGCAGGGACAGGGGTGTAAAACTGTTTTTT
-	TRBV5-6	TRBJ2-4	many	CASSSRILAKNIQYF	TGTGCCAGCAGCTCCAGGATCTTGGCCAAAAACATTCAGTACTTC
TRBD1	TRBV2	TRBJ2-2	few	CASTWQGATGELFF	TGTGCCAGCACGTGGCAGGGGGCTACCGGGGAGCTGTTTTTT
TRBD1	TRBV4-3	TRBJ2-2	-	CASSQAGGLPGELFF	TGCGCCAGCAGCCAAGCAGGGGGCTTACCCGGGGAGCTGTTTTTT
-	TRBV12-5	TRBJ2-1	-	CASGLVEPFLVF	TGTGCTAGTGGTTTGGTCGAACCCTTTCTGGTCTTC
-	TRBV14	TRBJ1-5	-	CASSQDGAVPQPQHF	TGTGCCAGCAGCCAAGACGGGGCCGTCCCACAGCCCCAGCATTTT
-	TRBV2	TRBJ2-1	-	CASRYSNEQFF	TGTGCCAGCAGGTATAGCAATGAGCAGTTCTTC
-	TRBV23-1	TRBJ2-3	many	CASWRDRPPVKDTQYF	TGCGCCAGCTGGCGAGACAGGCCTCCCGTGAAGGATACGCAGTATTTT
TRBD1	TRBV9	TRBJ2-5	-	CASSLGTGGWETQYF	TGTGCCAGCAGCCTCGGGACAGGGGGCTGGGAGACCCAGTACTTC
TRBD2	TRBV5-1	TRBJ2-5	-	CASSRGTSGDETQYF	TGCGCCAGCAGCCGGGGGACTAGCGGGGATGAGACCCAGTACTTC
-	TRBV5-1	TRBJ2-5	few	CASSLSGQKETQYF	TGCGCCAGCAGCTTGAGTGGACAGAAAGAGACCCAGTACTTC
-	TRBV7-9	TRBJ2-1	many	CASSQTLTNEQFF	TGTGCCAGCAGCCAAACCCTAACCAATGAGCAGTTCTTC
-	TRBV2	TRBJ2-7	-	CAGGRNSYEQYF	TGTGCCGGGGGACGGAACTCCTACGAGCAGTACTTC
-	TRBV7-9	TRBJ1-1	few	CASSPWIEAFF	TGTGCCAGCAGCCCGTGGATAGAAGCTTTCTTT
TRBD2	TRBV7-9	TRBJ2-3	-	CASSLSKGRSGITDTQYF	TGTGCCAGCAGCTTATCCAAAGGTCGAAGCGGGATCACAGATACGCAGTATTTT
-	TRBV5-6	TRBJ2-3	-	CASSRPGGLSTDTQYF	TGTGCCAGCAGCCGGCCAGGGGGGCTTAGCACAGATACGCAGTATTTT
TRBD1	TRBV19	TRBJ2-4	few	CASSPGQGMVKKNIQYF	TGTGCCAGTAGCCCGGGACAGGGGATGGTCAAAAAAAACATTCAGTACTTC
-	TRBV14	TRBJ1-6	-	CASSQAGGNSPLHF	TGTGCCAGCAGCCAAGCTGGGGGGAATTCACCCCTCCACTTT
TRBD2	TRBV30	TRBJ2-2	-	CALQTRGGPSTGELFF	TGTGCCCTCCAAACGCGGGGGGGCCCCAGCACCGGGGAGCTGTTTTTT
-	TRBV5-6	TRBJ2-2	-	CASSSTGELFF	TGTGCCAGCAGCTCTACCGGGGAGCTGTTTTTT
-	TRBV6-5	TRBJ1-1	-	CASSYATGERAFF	TGTGCCAGCAGTTACGCGACAGGAGAAAGGGCTTTCTTT
TRBD1	TRBV18	TRBJ2-7	few	CASSPGQGADYEQYF	TGTGCCAGCTCACCGGGACAGGGAGCTGACTACGAGCAGTACTTC
TRBD1	TRBV6-4	TRBJ2-2	few	CASSADRDTGELFF	TGTGCCAGCAGCGCGGACAGGGACACCGGGGAGCTGTTTTTT
TRBD1	TRBV9	TRBJ2-2	few	CASSSPGQGIPINTGELFF	TGTGCCAGCAGCTCCCCGGGACAGGGGATTCCTATAAACACCGGGGAGCTGTTTTTT
TRBD2	TRBV19	TRBJ2-7	-	CASSISGADYEQYF	TGTGCCAGTAGTATTAGCGGGGCAGACTACGAGCAGTACTTC
-	TRBV4-2	TRBJ1-1	few	CASSQGPGTMNTEAFF	TGTGCCAGCAGCCAAGGCCCGGGAACCATGAACACTGAAGCTTTCTTT
-	TRBV9	TRBJ2-4	few	CASSDNLAIRNIQYF	TGTGCCAGCAGCGATAACCTTGCGATAAGAAACATTCAGTACTTC
-	TRBV9	TRBJ1-2	-	CASSYTGTLSNYGYTF	TGTGCCAGCAGCTACACCGGGACACTATCTAACTATGGCTACACCTTC
-	TRBV11-2	TRBJ2-3	-	CASLDGGSTDTQYF	TGTGCCAGCCTTGATGGGGGGAGCACAGATACGCAGTATTTT
-	TRBV7-2	TRBJ2-1	few	CASSNLHYNEQFF	TGTGCCAGCAGCAACCTCCATTACAATGAGCAGTTCTTC
-	TRBV9	TRBJ1-4	-	CASSVDPSGANEKLFF	TGTGCCAGCAGCGTAGACCCGTCGGGGGCTAATGAAAAACTGTTTTTT
TRBD2	TRBV4-3	TRBJ2-3	few	CASLGRERDTQYF	TGCGCCAGTCTTGGGCGGGAGCGAGATACGCAGTATTTT
-	TRBV27	TRBJ1-4	-	CASSLSAEREKLFF	TGTGCCAGCAGTTTATCCGCGGAACGGGAAAAACTGTTTTTT
-	TRBV19	TRBJ1-5	-	CASSIGTVNNQPQHF	TGTGCCAGTAGTATAGGGACAGTGAACAATCAGCCCCAGCATTTT
-	TRBV5-1	TRBJ1-4	-	CASSLVGVANEKLFF	TGCGCCAGCAGCTTGGTTGGGGTAGCAAATGAAAAACTGTTTTTT
-	TRBV29-1	TRBJ1-2	-	CSVDGDYGYTF	TGCAGCGTCGACGGGGACTATGGCTACACCTTC
TRBD2	TRBV11-3	TRBJ2-1	-	CASSSPGTSVNEQFF	TGTGCCAGCAGCTCCCCCGGGACTAGCGTCAATGAGCAGTTCTTC
TRBD1	TRBV7-6	TRBJ1-2	few	CASSRSGGAGGYTF	TGTGCCAGCAGCCGTTCAGGGGGCGCCGGAGGCTACACCTTC
-	TRBV9	TRBJ2-3	-	CASSLRTEFTDTQYF	TGTGCCAGCAGCCTTCGGACGGAATTTACAGATACGCAGTATTTT
TRBD1	TRBV11-3	TRBJ1-2	few	CASSTTGVNYGYTF	TGTGCCAGCAGCACAACAGGGGTTAACTATGGCTACACCTTC
TRBD1	TRBV12-5	TRBJ2-1	-	CASDKGTALGEQFF	TGTGCTAGTGATAAGGGGACAGCCCTTGGGGAGCAGTTCTTC
-	TRBV7-2	TRBJ2-6	-	CASSHAQVTGVLTF	TGTGCCAGCAGCCACGCCCAGGTTACCGGCGTCCTGACTTTC
TRBD2	TRBV28	TRBJ2-1	-	CASSLGGGSYNEQFF	TGTGCCAGCAGTTTGGGCGGGGGCTCCTACAATGAGCAGTTCTTC
-	TRBV10-3	TRBJ1-2	few	CAISPFGSGKGGYTF	TGTGCCATCAGTCCCTTCGGGTCAGGGAAGGGTGGCTACACCTTC
-	TRBV6-6	TRBJ2-7	-	CASSYPDGLAYEQYF	TGTGCCAGCAGTTACCCGGACGGGCTGGCCTACGAGCAGTACTTC
-	TRBV4-3	TRBJ1-3	few	CASSQEQRTANTIYF	TGCGCCAGCAGCCAAGAACAGCGAACGGCAAACACCATATATTTT
-	TRBV7-8	TRBJ2-7	-	CASSLAGLYEQYF	TGTGCCAGCAGCTTAGCGGGGCTCTACGAGCAGTACTTC
-	TRBV29-1	TRBJ2-1	-	CSASRVEALGNEQFF	TGCAGCGCTTCCCGCGTGGAGGCCTTGGGAAATGAGCAGTTCTTC